The rows below give T cell receptor beta chains drawn from one sample of a study of long-term antiretroviral therapy in people with HIV. Generated by immunoSEQ multiplex PCR, the TCRdb table keeps only in-frame clones and is missing some. The sample holds approximately 25,000 clones, 80% to 85% seen once. The sequenced sample was unsorted PBMCs, obtained 0.8 years before starting antiretroviral therapy. All receptors come from a man younger than 35 with HIV. CDR3s include the opening cysteine and the closing phenylalanine or tryptophan. D genes are given only for firm matches. Size tells how often a clone was seen (once, few, many) or the class of an expanded clone, and some rows leave it out.

V gene	D gene	J gene	CDR3 length	clone size	CDR3 DNA	CDR3 protein
TRBV6-6	.	TRBJ1-1	15	.	TGTGCCAGCAGCCCTGCTCAGGCGGGCAGCACTGAAGCTTTCTTT	CASSPAQAGSTEAFF
TRBV7-9	TRBD1	TRBJ1-2	16	few	TGTGCCAGCAGCCCAAACCGGGACAGGGTCGACTATGGCTACACCTTC	CASSPNRDRVDYGYTF
TRBV5-5	TRBD1	TRBJ2-7	15	.	TGTGCCAGCAGCTCCCGCACAGGGGGCAATTACGAGCAGTACTTC	CASSSRTGGNYEQYF
TRBV18	.	TRBJ1-5	16	once	TGTGCCAGCTCACCGGATGGAGGGCCGCGGAATCAGCCCCAGCATTTT	CASSPDGGPRNQPQHF
TRBV5-1	.	TRBJ2-7	12	.	TGCGCCAGCAGCGCCGGCGTCTACGAGCAGTACTTC	CASSAGVYEQYF
TRBV27	.	TRBJ2-7	14	.	TGTGCCAGCAGTAGGGGAGGGGGCTCCTACGAGCAGTACTTC	CASSRGGGSYEQYF
TRBV10-2	.	TRBJ2-2	12	.	TGCGCCAGTAACGGGGTCTCCGGGGAGCTGTTTTTT	CASNGVSGELFF
TRBV5-5	.	TRBJ2-7	12	.	TGTGCCAGCAACCTTGCGGGGAACGAGCAGTACTTC	CASNLAGNEQYF
TRBV5-1	.	TRBJ1-3	13	.	TGCGCCAGCAGGGAAGGGGCTGGAAACACCATATATTTT	CASREGAGNTIYF
TRBV11-2	.	TRBJ2-3	17	.	TGTGCCAGCAGCTTAGGGACTTTAGGGAGGTACACAGATACGCAGTATTTT	CASSLGTLGRYTDTQYF
TRBV4-1	.	TRBJ2-1	12	.	TGCGCCAGCAGCCCAGGACTCTCGCGGCAGTTCTTC	CASSPGLSRQFF
TRBV4-3	TRBD2	TRBJ2-7	15	.	TGCGCCAGCAGCCCTTTGAGGGAGGGCAGCTACGAGCAGTACTTC	CASSPLREGSYEQYF
TRBV6-6	.	TRBJ2-1	15	.	TGTGCCAGCAGTTACTCGAGGACCGCATACAATGAGCAGTTCTTC	CASSYSRTAYNEQFF
TRBV7-8	TRBD1	TRBJ2-7	15	.	TGTGCCAGCAGCTTACTAGAGACAGGGGGCTACGAGCAGTACTTC	CASSLLETGGYEQYF
TRBV10-3	TRBD2	TRBJ2-1	18	.	TGTGCCATCAGTGAGTGGGCTTGGCGGCGGGAGACGGGCAATGAGCAGTTCTTC	CAISEWAWRRETGNEQFF
TRBV15	TRBD1	TRBJ2-1	15	.	TGTGCCACCAGCAGAGAGGGAGCAGGGGGCAATGAGCAGTTCTTC	CATSREGAGGNEQFF
TRBV6-4	TRBD2	TRBJ2-1	15	few	TGTGCCAGCAGTGATGGGGCGGGAGATTCTGGTGAGCAGTTCTTC	CASSDGAGDSGEQFF
TRBV6-4	.	TRBJ1-1	15	.	TGTGCCAGCAGTGACTCGACCGGGGGCGGCACTGAAGCTTTCTTT	CASSDSTGGGTEAFF
TRBV5-1	TRBD1	TRBJ1-3	18	.	TGCGCCAGCAGCATTTCCGCGACAGGGGGCGTCTCTGGAAACACCATATATTTT	CASSISATGGVSGNTIYF
TRBV5-4	TRBD2	TRBJ2-3	16	.	TGTGCCAGCAGCTCGACTAGCGGAATCTCCACAGATACGCAGTATTTT	CASSSTSGISTDTQYF
TRBV1	.	TRBJ2-7	17	.	TGCACCAGCAGCCAACAAGGGAGGACTCGGAGACCTTACGAGCAGTACTTC	CTSSQQGRTRRPYEQYF
TRBV6-1	.	TRBJ1-5	15	.	TGTGCCAGCAGTGAAACCGGGGGTAGCAATCAGCCCCAGCATTTT	CASSETGGSNQPQHF
TRBV10-2	.	TRBJ1-1	13	.	TGCGCCAGCTTTAACCGAGAGAACACTGAAGCTTTCTTT	CASFNRENTEAFF
TRBV7-9	.	TRBJ1-2	13	.	TGTGCCAGTAATCGGGGGTCAACCTATGGCTACACCTTC	CASNRGSTYGYTF
TRBV13	.	TRBJ2-3	14	once	TGTGCCAGCAGCTCCCGGGGAGGCACAGATACGCAGTATTTT	CASSSRGGTDTQYF
TRBV10-2	TRBD1	TRBJ1-2	15	.	TGCGCCAGCAGGACAGACGGACAGGGTAGGAATGGCTACACCTTC	CASRTDGQGRNGYTF
TRBV28	TRBD1	TRBJ1-5	16	.	TGTGCCAGCAGTTCCTACCAGACAGGGTACGGTCAGCCCCAGCATTTT	CASSSYQTGYGQPQHF
TRBV18	.	TRBJ2-3	11	once	TGTGCCAGCTATAACACAGATACGCAGTATTTT	CASYNTDTQYF
TRBV6-1	.	TRBJ1-1	10	.	TGTGCCACCGTGTTTGCTGAAGCTTTCTTT	CATVFAEAFF
TRBV6-4	.	TRBJ1-5	12	few	TGTGCCGGAAGACGGGGCAGGCCTCCCCAGCATTTT	CAGRRGRPPQHF
TRBV10-3	.	TRBJ2-7	12	few	TGTGCCATCAGTGAGATCCGGGGCGAGCAGTACTTC	CAISEIRGEQYF
TRBV9	.	TRBJ2-3	17	.	TGTGCCAGCAGCGCGAGGAGAATCGGAAACAGCACAGATACGCAGTATTTT	CASSARRIGNSTDTQYF
TRBV28	.	TRBJ2-7	14	.	TGTGCCAGCAGTCCCTTCCGTAACTCCTACGAGCAGTACTTC	CASSPFRNSYEQYF
TRBV11-2	.	TRBJ2-3	14	.	TGTGCCAGCAGCTTAGGGTTGCGCACAGATACGCAGTATTTT	CASSLGLRTDTQYF
TRBV6-5	.	TRBJ1-4	15	.	TGTGCCAGCAGGGGGCCGACGGGCCCTAATGAAAAACTGTTTTTT	CASRGPTGPNEKLFF
TRBV5-1	.	TRBJ2-7	16	.	TGCGCCAGCAGCCCCAACACTAGAGCAAGCTCCTACGAGCAGTACTTC	CASSPNTRASSYEQYF
TRBV7-9	TRBD1	TRBJ2-1	16	once	TGTGCCAGCAGCAGACAGGGGACTTACCCCTACAATGAGCAGTTCTTC	CASSRQGTYPYNEQFF
TRBV5-1	.	TRBJ2-4	13	.	TGCGCCAGCAGCCAAACGACCACGGACCTAAGGTACTTC	CASSQTTTDLRYF
TRBV9	TRBD1	TRBJ1-2	14	once	TGTGCCAGCAGCGCCGGGACAGGGGTCGATGGCTACACCTTC	CASSAGTGVDGYTF
TRBV7-8	TRBD2	TRBJ2-3	19	.	TGTGCCAGCAGCCCTGGGTTGGTAGCGGGGGGGCGAAGCACAGATACGCAGTATTTT	CASSPGLVAGGRSTDTQYF
TRBV19	.	TRBJ2-1	16	.	TGTGCCAGTAGAAAGATAATCGACACCTCGGGGAATGAGCAGTTCTTC	CASRKIIDTSGNEQFF
TRBV7-9	TRBD1	TRBJ1-2	17	.	TGTGCCAGCAGCTTAGGCTCAGGACAGGGTTTCGGCTATGGCTACACCTTC	CASSLGSGQGFGYGYTF